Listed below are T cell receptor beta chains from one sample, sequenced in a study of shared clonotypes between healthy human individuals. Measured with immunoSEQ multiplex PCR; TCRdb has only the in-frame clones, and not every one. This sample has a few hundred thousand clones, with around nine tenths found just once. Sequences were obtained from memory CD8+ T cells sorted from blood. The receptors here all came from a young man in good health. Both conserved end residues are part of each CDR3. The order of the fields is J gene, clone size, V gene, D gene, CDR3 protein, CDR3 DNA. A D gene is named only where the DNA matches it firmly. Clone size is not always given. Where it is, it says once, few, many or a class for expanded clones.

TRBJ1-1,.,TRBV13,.,CASSLGLQPEAFF,TGTGCCAGCAGCTTAGGCCTTCAGCCAGAAGCTTTCTTT
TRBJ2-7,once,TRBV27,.,CASSPLAASYEQYF,TGTGCCAGCAGTCCATTAGCGGCCTCCTACGAGCAGTACTTC
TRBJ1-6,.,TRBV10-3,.,CAISDDGTALHF,TGTGCCATCAGTGACGATGGGACGGCGCTCCACTTT
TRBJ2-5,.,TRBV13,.,CASSLGRDSETQYF,TGTGCCAGCAGCTTAGGCCGGGACTCAGAGACCCAGTACTTC
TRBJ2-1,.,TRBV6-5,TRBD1,CASRLQGANNEQFF,TGTGCCAGCAGGCTACAGGGGGCGAACAATGAGCAGTTCTTC
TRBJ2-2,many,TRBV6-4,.,CASPEPRAAGELFF,TGTGCCAGCCCGGAGCCCAGGGCGGCCGGGGAGCTGTTTTTT
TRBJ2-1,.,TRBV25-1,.,CASRQSETYNEQFF,TGTGCCAGCAGGCAAAGCGAGACCTACAATGAGCAGTTCTTC
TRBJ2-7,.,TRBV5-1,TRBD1,CASSLLPGQGYEQYF,TGCGCCAGCAGCTTGCTCCCGGGACAGGGCTACGAGCAGTACTTC
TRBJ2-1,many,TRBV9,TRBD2,CASSFIPSGGYNEQFF,TGTGCCAGCAGCTTCATTCCTAGCGGGGGTTACAATGAGCAGTTCTTC
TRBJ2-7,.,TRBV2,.,CASSEGAVYEQYF,TGTGCCAGCAGTGAGGGGGCTGTCTACGAGCAGTACTTC
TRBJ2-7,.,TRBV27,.,CASSFPGAYEQYF,TGTGCCAGCAGTTTCCCCGGGGCCTACGAGCAGTACTTC
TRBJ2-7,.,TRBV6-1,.,CASSEANYEQYF,TGTGCCAGCAGTGAAGCGAATTACGAGCAGTACTTC
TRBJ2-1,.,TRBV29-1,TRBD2,CSSELRGRGYEQFF,TGCAGCTCTGAGCTACGCGGGAGGGGGTATGAGCAGTTCTTC
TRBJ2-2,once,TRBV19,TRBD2,CASSPGLAGGPNTGELFF,TGTGCCAGTAGTCCGGGACTAGCGGGAGGCCCGAACACCGGGGAGCTGTTTTTT
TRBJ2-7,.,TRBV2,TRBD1,CASTNRDRSYYEQYF,TGTGCCAGCACCAACCGGGACAGGAGTTACTACGAGCAGTACTTC
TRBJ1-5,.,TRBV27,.,CASSLGPSNQPQHF,TGTGCCAGCAGTTTAGGTCCGAGCAATCAGCCCCAGCATTTT
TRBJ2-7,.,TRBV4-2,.,CASSQGGATYEQYF,TGTGCCAGCAGCCAAGGAGGGGCAACCTACGAGCAGTACTTC
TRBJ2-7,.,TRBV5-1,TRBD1,CASSLFPGTAKYF,TGCGCCAGCAGCCTCTTCCCTGGGACAGCAAAGTACTTC
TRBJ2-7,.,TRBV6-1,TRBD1,CASSEVDRVAYEQYF,TGTGCCAGCAGTGAAGTTGACAGGGTTGCCTACGAGCAGTACTTC
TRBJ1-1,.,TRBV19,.,CASSMYMNTEAFF,TGTGCCAGTAGTATGTACATGAACACTGAAGCTTTCTTT
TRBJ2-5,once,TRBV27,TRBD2,CASNTRAGVGETQYF,TGTGCCAGCAACACCAGAGCGGGAGTTGGCGAGACCCAGTACTTC
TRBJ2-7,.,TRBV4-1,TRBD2,CASSQDSSGTVYEQYF,TGCGCCAGCAGCCAAGATTCTAGCGGGACGGTCTACGAGCAGTACTTC
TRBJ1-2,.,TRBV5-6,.,CASSLGGPGDGYTF,TGTGCCAGCAGCTTGGGGGGGCCAGGCGATGGCTACACCTTC
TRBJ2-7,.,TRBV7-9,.,CASSPGDHYEQYF,TGTGCCAGCAGCCCCGGGGACCACTACGAGCAGTACTTC
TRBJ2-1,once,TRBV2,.,CASSEGGRPYNEQFF,TGTGCCAGCAGTGAAGGGGGAAGACCCTACAATGAGCAGTTCTTC
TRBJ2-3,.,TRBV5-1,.,CASSLAYSAADTQYF,TGCGCCAGCAGCTTGGCCTACTCAGCGGCAGATACGCAGTATTTT
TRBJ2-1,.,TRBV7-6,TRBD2,CASSSGPGTSGPRSYNEQFF,TGTGCCAGCAGCTCCGGTCCCGGGACTAGCGGCCCTAGGTCCTACAATGAGCAGTTCTTC
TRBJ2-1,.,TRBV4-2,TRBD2,CASSQKAGQSSYNEQFF,TGTGCCAGCAGCCAAAAAGCGGGGCAGAGCTCCTACAATGAGCAGTTCTTC
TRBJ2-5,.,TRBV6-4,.,CASRETGFGETQYF,TGTGCCAGCAGGGAAACAGGATTTGGAGAGACCCAGTACTTC
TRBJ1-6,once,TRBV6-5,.,CASSYGNNSPLHF,TGTGCCAGCAGTTATGGGAATAATTCACCCCTCCACTTT
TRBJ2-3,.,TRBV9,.,CASSVSGGITDTQYF,TGTGCCAGCAGCGTATCCGGCGGGATCACAGATACGCAGTATTTT
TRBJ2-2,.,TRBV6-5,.,CASSYSEQLTGELFF,TGTGCCAGCAGTTACTCGGAGCAGCTAACCGGGGAGCTGTTTTTT
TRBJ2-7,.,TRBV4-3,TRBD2,CASSQDSGRNEQYF,TGCGCCAGCAGCCAAGATAGCGGGAGGAACGAGCAGTACTTC
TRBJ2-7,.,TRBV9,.,CASSGRDSSYEQYF,TGTGCCAGCAGCGGGAGGGACAGCTCCTACGAGCAGTACTTC
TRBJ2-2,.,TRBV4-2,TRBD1,CASSQEVGTANTGELFF,TGTGCCAGCAGCCAGGAAGTTGGGACAGCGAACACCGGGGAGCTGTTTTTT
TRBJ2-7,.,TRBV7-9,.,CASSFPGDPYEQYF,TGTGCCAGCAGCTTCCCCGGGGACCCCTACGAGCAGTACTTC
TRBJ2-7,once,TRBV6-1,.,CASSEIRTPGYEQYF,TGTGCCAGCAGTGAAATTCGGACACCAGGTTACGAGCAGTACTTC